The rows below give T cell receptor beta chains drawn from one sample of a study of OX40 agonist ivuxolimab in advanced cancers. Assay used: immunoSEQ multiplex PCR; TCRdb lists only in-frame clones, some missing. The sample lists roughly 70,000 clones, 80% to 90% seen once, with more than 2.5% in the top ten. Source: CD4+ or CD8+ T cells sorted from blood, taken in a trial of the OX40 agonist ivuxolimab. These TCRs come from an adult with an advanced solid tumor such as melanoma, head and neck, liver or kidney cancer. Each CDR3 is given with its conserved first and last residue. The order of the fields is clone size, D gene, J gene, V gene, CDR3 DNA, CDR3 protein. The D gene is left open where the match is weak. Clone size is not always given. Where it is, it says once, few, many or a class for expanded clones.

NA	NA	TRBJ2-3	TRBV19	TGTGCCAGTAGTTTTGTCGGGCCTCAGGGTGGAACAGATACGCAGTATTTT	CASSFVGPQGGTDTQYF
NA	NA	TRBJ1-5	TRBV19	TGTGCCAGTAGACGATCAGGAGATAGCAATCAGCCCCAGCATTTT	CASRRSGDSNQPQHF
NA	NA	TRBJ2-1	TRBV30	TGTGCCTGGGCCCTTAGCTCCTACAATGAGCAGTTCTTC	CAWALSSYNEQFF
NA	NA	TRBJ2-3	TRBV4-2	TGTGCCAGCAGCCAACCCGGGGGAGATACGCAGTATTTT	CASSQPGGDTQYF
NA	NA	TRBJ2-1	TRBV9	TGTGCCAGCAGCGTGGACCTAGCGTTTGGACATGAGCAGTTCTTC	CASSVDLAFGHEQFF
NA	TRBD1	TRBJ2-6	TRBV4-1	TGCGCCAGCAGCCAGAAAAAGGGACAGGGGGGCACTGGGGCCAACGTCCTGACTTTC	CASSQKKGQGGTGANVLTF
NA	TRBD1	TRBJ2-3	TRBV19	TGTGCCAGTAGTATTATAGGCGGCAGGGGGCAAACAGATACGCAGTATTTT	CASSIIGGRGQTDTQYF
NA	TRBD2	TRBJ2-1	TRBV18	TGTGCCAGCTCCCAAGGACTAGCTTCTTACAATGAGCAGTTCTTC	CASSQGLASYNEQFF
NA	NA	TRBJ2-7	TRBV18	TGTGCCAGCTCACCACCGGGGAGGGGGGACTACGAGCAGTACTTC	CASSPPGRGDYEQYF
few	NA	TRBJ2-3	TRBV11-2	TGTGCCAGCAGCTTAGCAAGCGGAAATGCGGGGGATACGCAGTATTTT	CASSLASGNAGDTQYF
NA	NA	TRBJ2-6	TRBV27	TGTGCCAGCAGCCCATACGTGGATACCTGGTCTGGGGCCAACGTCCTGACTTTC	CASSPYVDTWSGANVLTF
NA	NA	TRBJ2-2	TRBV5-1	TGCGCCAGCAGTATGGACTTAAACGGGGAGCTGTTTTTT	CASSMDLNGELFF
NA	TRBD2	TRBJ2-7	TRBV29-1	TGCAGCGTAGGGACTAGCGGCTACGAGCAGTACTTC	CSVGTSGYEQYF
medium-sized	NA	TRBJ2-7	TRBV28	TGTGCCAGCAGTTTCGGGGGGCGTGGGGAGCAGTACTTC	CASSFGGRGEQYF
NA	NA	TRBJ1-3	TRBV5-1	TGCGCCAGCAGGTCTGCCGGAAACACCATATATTTT	CASRSAGNTIYF
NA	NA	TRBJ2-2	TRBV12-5	TGTGCTAGTGGTTTGACCCTTCGGGACGGGGAGCTGTTTTTT	CASGLTLRDGELFF
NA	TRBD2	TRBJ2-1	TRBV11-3	TGTGCCAGCAGCCTGGGACTAGCGGGGGAAGAGCAGTTCTTC	CASSLGLAGEEQFF
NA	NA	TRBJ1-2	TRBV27	TGTGCCAGCAGTTTATCCCAGGGTCATGGCTACACCTTC	CASSLSQGHGYTF
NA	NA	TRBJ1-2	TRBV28	TGTGCCAGCTTCGTGGGAAATAACTATGGCTACACCTTC	CASFVGNNYGYTF
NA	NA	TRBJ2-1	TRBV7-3	TGTGCCAGCAGCCCATCCGGACTTCCCGCCGGTGAGCAGTTCTTC	CASSPSGLPAGEQFF
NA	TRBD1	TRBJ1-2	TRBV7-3	TGTGCCAGCAGCTACAGACAGGGGGATGGCTACACCTTC	CASSYRQGDGYTF
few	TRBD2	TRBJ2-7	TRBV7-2	TGTGCCAGCAGCGTACTAGCGGGAGATGGCTACGAGCAGTACTTC	CASSVLAGDGYEQYF
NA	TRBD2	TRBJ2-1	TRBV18	TGTGCCAGCTCACCCCGAGGACTAGCGGGAGCTGGTGAGCAGTTCTTC	CASSPRGLAGAGEQFF
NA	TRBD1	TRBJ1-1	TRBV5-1	TGCGCCAGCACCCCAGGGGGGGACACTGAAGCTTTCTTT	CASTPGGDTEAFF
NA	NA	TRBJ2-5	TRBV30	TGTGCCTGGAGTGTTGGTGAGACCCAGTACTTC	CAWSVGETQYF
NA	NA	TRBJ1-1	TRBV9	TGTGCCAGCATCCCTTATACCGGGGGGAGCACTGAAGCTTTCTTT	CASIPYTGGSTEAFF
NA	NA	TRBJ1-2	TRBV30	TGTGCCTGGAGTGTACCAGGTACTGGTGGCTACACCTTC	CAWSVPGTGGYTF
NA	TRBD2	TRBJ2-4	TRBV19	TGTGCCAGTAGTATAACTAGCGGGAGCTTGAGATTAACCAAAAACATTCAGTACTTC	CASSITSGSLRLTKNIQYF
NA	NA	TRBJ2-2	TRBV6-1	TGTGCCAGCAGTTGGTCGTCTATGGATTTGGGGGAGCTGTTTTTT	CASSWSSMDLGELFF
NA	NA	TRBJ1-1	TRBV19	TGTGCCAGTAGTCTCGAGGAGGACACTGAAGCTTTCTTT	CASSLEEDTEAFF
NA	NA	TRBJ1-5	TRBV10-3	TGTGCCATCAGTCAGGGGTTGGAGCAGCCCCAGCATTTT	CAISQGLEQPQHF
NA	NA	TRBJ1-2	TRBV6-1	TGTGCCAGCAGCGGCAGGGAGGGTTTTGGCTACACCTTC	CASSGREGFGYTF
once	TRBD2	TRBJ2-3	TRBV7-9	TGTGCCAGCAGCTTAGGGGGGGGTCGGACAGATACGCAGTATTTT	CASSLGGGRTDTQYF
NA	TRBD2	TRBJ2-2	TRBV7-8	TGTGCCAGCAGCTCCGGACTAGCGGGAGTGGACGGGGAGCTGTTTTTT	CASSSGLAGVDGELFF
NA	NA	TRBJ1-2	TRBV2	TGTGCCAGCAGCCCCAGTGACTTTGGCTACACCTTC	CASSPSDFGYTF
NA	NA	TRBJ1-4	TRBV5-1	TGCGCCAGCAGCTTGAGTGGCGACGATGAAAAACTGTTTTTT	CASSLSGDDEKLFF
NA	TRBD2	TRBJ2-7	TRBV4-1	TGCGCCAGCAGCCAAGCTGCACTAGCGGGCTCCTACGAGCAGTACTTC	CASSQAALAGSYEQYF
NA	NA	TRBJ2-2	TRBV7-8	TGTGCCAGCAGCATACAGGGGGGGCAAACCGGGGAGCTGTTTTTT	CASSIQGGQTGELFF
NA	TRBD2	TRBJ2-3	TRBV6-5	TGTGCCAGCAGTTACCGGGCGGGAGACGTAGATACGCAGTATTTT	CASSYRAGDVDTQYF
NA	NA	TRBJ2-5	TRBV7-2	TGTGCCAGCAGCTTAAAAGAGACCCAGTACTTC	CASSLKETQYF
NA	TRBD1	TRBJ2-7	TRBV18	TGTGCCAGCTCACCGCAGGACAGGGGGATCGAGCAGTACTTC	CASSPQDRGIEQYF
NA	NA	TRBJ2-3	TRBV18	TGTGCCAGCTCCCGGGCAGGGGCCAGCATCACAGATACGCAGTATTTT	CASSRAGASITDTQYF
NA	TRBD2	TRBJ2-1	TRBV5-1	TGCGCCAGCAGCGACGGGACTAGCGGGTTCAATGAGCAGTTCTTC	CASSDGTSGFNEQFF
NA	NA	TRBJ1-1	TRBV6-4	TGTGCCAGCAGTGAACAGGAGAACACTGAAGCTTTCTTT	CASSEQENTEAFF
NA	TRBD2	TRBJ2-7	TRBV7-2	TGTGCCAGCAGCCGGACTAGCGAAGGGACCTACGAGCAGTACTTC	CASSRTSEGTYEQYF
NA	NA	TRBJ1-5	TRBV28	TGTGCCAGCACACACGGACGGACAGCTTTCGGTGGCAATCAGCCCCAGCATTTT	CASTHGRTAFGGNQPQHF
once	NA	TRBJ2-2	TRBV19	TGTGCCAGTAGTATTGGCAGGGTCGGGGAGCTGTTTTTT	CASSIGRVGELFF
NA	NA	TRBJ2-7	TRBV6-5	TGTGCCAGCAGACCCGAGCCGGGACGCCACTACGAGCAGTACTTC	CASRPEPGRHYEQYF
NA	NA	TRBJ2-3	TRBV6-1	TGTGCCAGCAGTGAAATGGGGCATAGCACAGATACGCAGTATTTT	CASSEMGHSTDTQYF
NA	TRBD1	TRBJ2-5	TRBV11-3	TGTGCCAGCAGCTGGACAGGTGGAGAGACCCAGTACTTC	CASSWTGGETQYF
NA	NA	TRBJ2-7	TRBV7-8	TGTGCCAGCAGCTTATCCGGCAGGGACTACGAGCAGTACTTC	CASSLSGRDYEQYF
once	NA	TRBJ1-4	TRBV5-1	TGCGCCAGCAGCAAGGACGGACAGACTGATGAAAAACTGTTTTTT	CASSKDGQTDEKLFF
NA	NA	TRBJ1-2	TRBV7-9	TGTGCCAGCAGCTTAGAGGACAGAGAGGGTGGCTACACCTTC	CASSLEDREGGYTF
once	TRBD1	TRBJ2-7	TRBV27	TGTGCCAGCAGTTCATCTCGACAGGGGTACGAGCAGTACTTC	CASSSSRQGYEQYF
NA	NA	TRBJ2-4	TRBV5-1	TGCGCCAGCAGCCCGGGGCCCCCTGAAAACATTCAGTACTTC	CASSPGPPENIQYF
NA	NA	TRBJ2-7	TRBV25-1	TGTGCCAGCAGTGAGCCGGGACTGACCGACGAGCAGTACTTC	CASSEPGLTDEQYF
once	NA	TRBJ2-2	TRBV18	TGTGCCAGCTCACCAAATGACGGCACCGGGGAGCTGTTTTTT	CASSPNDGTGELFF
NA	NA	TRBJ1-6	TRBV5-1	TGCGCCAGCAGCTTGGGGCAGGGTATCGCACCCCTCCACTTT	CASSLGQGIAPLHF
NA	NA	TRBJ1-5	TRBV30	TGTGCCTGGAGTAAGGGGCAGAGGCAGCCCCAGCATTTT	CAWSKGQRQPQHF